Included here is one T cell receptor beta chain sequence, with context. The antigen remains undetermined. This CDR3 has 21 residues. Germline trimming cut 0 bases from V and 4 bases from J; bases unmatched to any gene: 20. Germline assignment: CDR1 SGHTA and CDR2 FQGNSA. Each CDR3 protein is one row after TCRdb ran MiXCR on the RT-PCR reads. This sample yields 650,000 to 800,000 distinct CDR3 sequences, of which 14% are seen a single time; approximately 6.5% belongs to the top ten. The source of the sample is a study of response to subunit inactivated influenza vaccine. Findings of the study overall: Authors suggested that a seasonal influenza vaccination recruits few new T cells each time.

The J gene is TRBJ2-3, the V gene TRBV7-2; 9 positions agree with TRBD1. This receptor was taken from a man aged 50-59 years who received an inactivated influenza vaccine. This material consisted of PBMCs from blood, taken roughly 15 days before vaccination. The CDR3 DNA reads TGTGCCAGCAGCTTAGCTTTGTACAGGGGGCGGGGGACTTTCCCCTCAGATACGCAGTATTTT. It encodes CASSLALYRGRGTFPSDTQYF. The full variable domain, rest sourced from reference TRBV7-2 and TRBJ2-3, is GAGVSQSPSNKVTEKGKDVELRCDPISGHTALYWYRQSLGQGLEFLIYFQGNSAPDKSGLPSDRFSAERTGGSVSTLTIQRTQQEDSAVYLCASSLALYRGRGTFPSDTQYFGPGTRLTVL.